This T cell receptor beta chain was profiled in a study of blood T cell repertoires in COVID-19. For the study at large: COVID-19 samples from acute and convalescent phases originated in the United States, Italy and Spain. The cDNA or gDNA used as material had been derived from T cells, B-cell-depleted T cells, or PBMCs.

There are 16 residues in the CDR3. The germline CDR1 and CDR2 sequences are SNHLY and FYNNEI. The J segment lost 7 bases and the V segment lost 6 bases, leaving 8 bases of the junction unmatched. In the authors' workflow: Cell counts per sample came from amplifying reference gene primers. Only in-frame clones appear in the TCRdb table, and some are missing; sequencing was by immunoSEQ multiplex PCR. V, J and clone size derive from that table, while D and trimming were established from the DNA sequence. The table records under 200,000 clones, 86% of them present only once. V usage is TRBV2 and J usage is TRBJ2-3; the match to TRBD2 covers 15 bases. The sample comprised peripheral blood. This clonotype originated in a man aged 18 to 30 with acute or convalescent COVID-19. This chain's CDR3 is CASSPWTSGGVNTQYF. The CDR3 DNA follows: TGTGCCAGCAGCCCCTGGACTAGCGGGGGGGTAAATACGCAGTATTTT.